This T cell receptor (beta chain) was recovered during a study of OX40 agonist ivuxolimab in advanced cancers. V dropped 6 bases and J dropped 7 bases, with 10 bases sitting between them. Germline values: CDR1 MNHNS, CDR2 SASEGT. The CDR3 is made up of 13 amino acids. In the case of this clone: The conserved final phenylalanine or tryptophan is absent from the CDR3, which likely points to a read error.

Repertoires were generated with immunoSEQ multiplex PCR, while TCRdb's copy carries only in-frame clones and drops some. The data show approximately 81,000 clones, roughly 91% seen once. The sample in question was CD4+ or CD8+ T cells sorted from blood, obtained in a trial of the OX40 agonist ivuxolimab. The V and J genes are TRBV6-1 and TRBJ1-6; maybe TRBD1 (6 bases). This receptor was obtained from an adult with an advanced solid tumor such as melanoma, head and neck, liver or kidney cancer. The CDR3 DNA is TGTGCCAGCAGGTATACAGGGAATTCACCCCTCCACCTT. Translating gives CASRYTGNSPLHL.